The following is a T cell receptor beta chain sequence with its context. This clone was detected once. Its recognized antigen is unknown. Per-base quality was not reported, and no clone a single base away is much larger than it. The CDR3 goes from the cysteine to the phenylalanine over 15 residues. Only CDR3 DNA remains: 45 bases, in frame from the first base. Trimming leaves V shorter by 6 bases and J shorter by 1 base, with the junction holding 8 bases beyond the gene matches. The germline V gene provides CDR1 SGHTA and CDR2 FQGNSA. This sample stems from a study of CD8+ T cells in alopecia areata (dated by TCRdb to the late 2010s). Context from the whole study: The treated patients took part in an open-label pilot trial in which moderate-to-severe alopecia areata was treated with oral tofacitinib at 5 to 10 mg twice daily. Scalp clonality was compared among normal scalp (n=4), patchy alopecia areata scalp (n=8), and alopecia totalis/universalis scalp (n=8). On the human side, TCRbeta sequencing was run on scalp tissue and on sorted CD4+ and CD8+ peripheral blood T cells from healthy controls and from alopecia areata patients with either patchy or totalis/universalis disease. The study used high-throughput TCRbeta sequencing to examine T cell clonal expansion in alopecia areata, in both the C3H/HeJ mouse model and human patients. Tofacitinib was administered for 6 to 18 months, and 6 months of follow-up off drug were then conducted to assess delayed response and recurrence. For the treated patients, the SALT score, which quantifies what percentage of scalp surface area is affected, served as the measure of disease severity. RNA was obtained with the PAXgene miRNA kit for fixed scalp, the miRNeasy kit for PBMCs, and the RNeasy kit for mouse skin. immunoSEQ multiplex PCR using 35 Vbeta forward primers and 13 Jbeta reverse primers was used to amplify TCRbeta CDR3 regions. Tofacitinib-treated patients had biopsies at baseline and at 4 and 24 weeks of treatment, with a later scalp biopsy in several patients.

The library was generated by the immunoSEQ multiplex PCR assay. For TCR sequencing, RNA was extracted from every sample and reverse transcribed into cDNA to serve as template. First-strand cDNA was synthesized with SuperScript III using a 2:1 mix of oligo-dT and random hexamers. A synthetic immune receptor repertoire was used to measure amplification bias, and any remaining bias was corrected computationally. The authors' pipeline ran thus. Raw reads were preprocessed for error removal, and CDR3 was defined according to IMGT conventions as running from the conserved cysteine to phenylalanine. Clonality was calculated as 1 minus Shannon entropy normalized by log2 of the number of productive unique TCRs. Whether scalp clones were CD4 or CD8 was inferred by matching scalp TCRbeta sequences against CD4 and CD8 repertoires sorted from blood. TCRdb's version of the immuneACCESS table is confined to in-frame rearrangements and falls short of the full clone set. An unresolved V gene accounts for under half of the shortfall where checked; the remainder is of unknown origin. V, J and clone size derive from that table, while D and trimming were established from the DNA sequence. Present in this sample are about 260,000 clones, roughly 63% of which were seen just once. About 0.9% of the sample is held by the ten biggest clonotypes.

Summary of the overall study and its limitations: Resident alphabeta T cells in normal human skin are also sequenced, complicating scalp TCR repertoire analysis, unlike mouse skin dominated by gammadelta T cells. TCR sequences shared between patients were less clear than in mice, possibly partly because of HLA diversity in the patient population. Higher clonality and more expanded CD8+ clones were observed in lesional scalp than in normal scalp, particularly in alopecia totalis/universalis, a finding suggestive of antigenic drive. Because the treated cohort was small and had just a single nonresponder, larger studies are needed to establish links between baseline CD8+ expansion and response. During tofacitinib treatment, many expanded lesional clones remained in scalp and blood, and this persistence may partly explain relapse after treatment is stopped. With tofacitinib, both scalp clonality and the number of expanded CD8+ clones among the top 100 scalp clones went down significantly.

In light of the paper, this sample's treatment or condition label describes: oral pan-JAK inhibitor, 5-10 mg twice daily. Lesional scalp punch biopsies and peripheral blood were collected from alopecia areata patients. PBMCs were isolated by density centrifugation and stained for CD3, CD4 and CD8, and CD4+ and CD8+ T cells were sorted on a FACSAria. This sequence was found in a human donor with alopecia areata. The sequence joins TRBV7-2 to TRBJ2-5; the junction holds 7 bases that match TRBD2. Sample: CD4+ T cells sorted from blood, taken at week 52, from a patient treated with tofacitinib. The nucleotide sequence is TGTGCCAGCAGGCCGGCTAGCGGTGCCCAAGAGACCCAGTACTTC. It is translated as CASRPASGAQETQYF.